This T cell receptor (beta chain) originates from a study of CD8 T cells in Susac syndrome. It was with random hexamers that roughly 0.45 to 1 ug RNA was reverse transcribed. TCR beta CDR3 was amplified by immunoSEQ multiplex PCR. This amplification extended across 54 Vbeta and 13 Jbeta segments. Via MiXCR, TCRdb re-called the immunoSEQ multiplex PCR reads, giving one row per CDR3 protein. The sample has 130,000 or so distinct CDR3 sequences; approximately 94% are singletons. Germline loops: CDR1 SGHRS, CDR2 YFSETQ. V gave up 7 bases and J gave up 1 base; unmatched junction bases: 9. CDR3 length equals 17 residues.

The gene calls are TRBV5-1 and TRBJ2-3, with 13 bases aligning to TRBD2. The source material was CD4+ T cells from PBMCs. The receptor's source is a human donor in good health. The CDR3 sequence: CASQTSGRAWGTDTQYF. In DNA, the CDR3 is TGCGCCAGCCAAACTAGCGGGAGGGCCTGGGGCACAGATACGCAGTATTTT.